This T cell receptor (beta chain) derives from a study of T cells in Graves' hyperthyroidism and ophthalmopathy. Study context: Peripheral blood collection took place at initial diagnosis, before any treatment.

The source material, RNA transcripts, was used to amplify TCR beta CDR3 regions. The study used the HTBI primer set for a first-round RT-PCR of the TCR CDR3. TCRdb recomputed calls from the multiplex PCR reads with MiXCR, one row per CDR3 protein. The sample lists about 600,000 distinct CDR3 sequences, about 14% occurring once. At least 3 on the Clinical Activity Score was recorded for ophthalmopathy patients, who also had NOSPECS grade at least 4 and duration under 3 months. Thyroid ultrasound, orbital computed tomography, clinical symptoms, and serum thyroxine and TRAb underpinned diagnoses. About 10 ml of fresh peripheral blood supplied the PBMCs. The CDR3 is 12 amino acids. Trimming pared 7 bases from V and 6 bases from J, leaving 11 bases between. Looked up from germline, CDR1 is SNHLY and CDR2 is FYNNEI. In its sample, this clonotype was seen many times.

The source of this sequence is a woman aged 18 to 35 with Graves' ophthalmopathy. The V and J genes are TRBV2 and TRBJ2-3, with TRBD1 as a possible D gene (6 bases). Sequences were obtained from blood. The CDR3 DNA reads as TGTGCCAGCACTTTAAGGGGGGATACGCAGTATTTT. It translates to CASTLRGDTQYF.